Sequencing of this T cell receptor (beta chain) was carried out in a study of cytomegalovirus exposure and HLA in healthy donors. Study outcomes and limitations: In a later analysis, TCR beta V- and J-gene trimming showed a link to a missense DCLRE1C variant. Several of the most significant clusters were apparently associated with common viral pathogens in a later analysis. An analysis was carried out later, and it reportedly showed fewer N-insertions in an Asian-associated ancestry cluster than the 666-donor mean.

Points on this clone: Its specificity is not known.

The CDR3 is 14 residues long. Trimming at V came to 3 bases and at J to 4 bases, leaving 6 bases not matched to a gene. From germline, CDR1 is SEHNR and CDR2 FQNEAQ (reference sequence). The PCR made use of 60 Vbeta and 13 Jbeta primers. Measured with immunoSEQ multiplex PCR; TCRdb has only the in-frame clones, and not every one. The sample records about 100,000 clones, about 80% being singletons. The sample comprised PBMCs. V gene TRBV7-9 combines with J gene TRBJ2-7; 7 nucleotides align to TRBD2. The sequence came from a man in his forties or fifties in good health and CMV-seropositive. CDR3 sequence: CASSFTSELYEQYF. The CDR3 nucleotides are TGTGCCAGCAGCTTCACTAGCGAATTGTACGAGCAGTACTTC.